This T cell receptor (beta chain) comes out of a study of shared clonotypes between healthy human individuals. Overall study context: Each donor's CD4 naive and CD4 memory cells filled three plates apiece, CD8 naive two, and CD8 memory one. Notes on the study in general: Researchers found naive subsets generally carried larger estimated richness than memory subsets. An effect of sequencing depth on clonotype sharing among donors was expected.

V shed 5 bases and J shed 6 bases, with 10 bases lying between them. CDR1 KGHSH and CDR2 LQKENI come from the germline V gene. The CDR3 runs 12 residues. The method was immunoSEQ multiplex PCR; TCRdb's version includes in-frame clones alone and lacks a portion of them. This sample has just over 2,000,000 clones, with 90% to 95% found just once. This clone was observed once. The antigen is not known. The chain combines TRBV18 with TRBJ1-1, with D unclear. Sequencing was performed on naive CD4+ T cells sorted from blood. As to subset: CD45RA+ positively selected. This TCR derives from a young man in good health. CDR3 loop: CASSMAGSEAFF. In nucleotides, the CDR3 is TGTGCCAGCTCAATGGCTGGCTCTGAAGCTTTCTTT. The variable domain in full, with the rest retrieved from reference TRBV18 and TRBJ1-1, is NAGVMQNPRHLVRRRGQEARLRCSPMKGHSHVYWYRQLPEEGLKFMVYLQKENIIDESGMPKERFSAEFPKEGPSILRIQQVVRGDSAAYFCASSMAGSEAFFGQGTRLTVV.